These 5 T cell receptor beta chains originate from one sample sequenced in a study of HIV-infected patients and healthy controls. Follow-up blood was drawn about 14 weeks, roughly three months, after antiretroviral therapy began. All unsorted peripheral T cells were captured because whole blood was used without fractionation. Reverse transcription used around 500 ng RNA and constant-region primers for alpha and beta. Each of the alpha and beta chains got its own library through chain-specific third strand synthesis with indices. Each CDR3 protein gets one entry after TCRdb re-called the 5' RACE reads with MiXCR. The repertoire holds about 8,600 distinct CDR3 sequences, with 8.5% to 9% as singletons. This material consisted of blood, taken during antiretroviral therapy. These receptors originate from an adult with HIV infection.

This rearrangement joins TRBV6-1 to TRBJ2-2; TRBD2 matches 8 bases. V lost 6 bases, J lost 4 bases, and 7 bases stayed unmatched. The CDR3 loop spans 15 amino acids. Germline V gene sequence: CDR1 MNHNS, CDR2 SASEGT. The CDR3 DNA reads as TGTGCCAGCAGCCGAACGGGGGGGCGCACCGGGGAGCTGTTTTTT. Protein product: CASSRTGGRTGELFF.

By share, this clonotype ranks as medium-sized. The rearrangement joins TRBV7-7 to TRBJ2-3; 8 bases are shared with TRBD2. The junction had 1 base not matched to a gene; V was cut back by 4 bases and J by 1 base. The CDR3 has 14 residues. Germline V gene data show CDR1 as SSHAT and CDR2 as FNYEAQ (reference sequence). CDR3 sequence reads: CASSSAGGTDTQYF. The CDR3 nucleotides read TGTGCCAGCAGCTCAGCGGGGGGCACAGATACGCAGTATTTT.

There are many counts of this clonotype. CDR3 bases: TGTGCCAGCAGTGAAGGGGGACAGGGGGCCTACGAGCAGTACGTC. It encodes CASSEGGQGAYEQYV. The chain combines TRBV2 with TRBJ2-7; 11 bases are a match to TRBD1. CDR3 length: 15 amino acids. Per the germline V gene, CDR1 is SNHLY and CDR2 is FYNNEI. The ends lost 1 base at V and 2 bases at J; junction bases unmatched: 1.

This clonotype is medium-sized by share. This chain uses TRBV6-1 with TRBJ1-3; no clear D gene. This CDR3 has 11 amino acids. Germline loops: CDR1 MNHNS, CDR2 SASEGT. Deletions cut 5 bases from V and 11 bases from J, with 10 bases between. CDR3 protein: CASSLRAAIYF. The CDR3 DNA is TGTGCCAGCAGTCTCCGGGCCGCCATATATTTT.

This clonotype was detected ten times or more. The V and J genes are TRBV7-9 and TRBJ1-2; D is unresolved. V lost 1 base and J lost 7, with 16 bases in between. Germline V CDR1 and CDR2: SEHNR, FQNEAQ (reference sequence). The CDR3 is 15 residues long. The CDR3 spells CASSLGRPLVGGYTF. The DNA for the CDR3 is TGTGCCAGCAGCTTAGGACGGCCGCTGGTCGGTGGCTACACCTTC. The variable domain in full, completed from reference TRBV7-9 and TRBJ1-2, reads DTGVSQNPRHKITKRGQNVTFRCDPISEHNRLYWYRQTLGQGPEFLTYFQNEAQLEKSRLLSDRFSAERPKGSFSTLEIQRTEQGDSAMYLCASSLGRPLVGGYTFGSGTRLTVV.